The rows below give T cell receptor beta chains drawn from one sample of a study of cytomegalovirus exposure and HLA in healthy donors. Sequenced by immunoSEQ multiplex PCR; TCRdb stores in-frame clones only, minus some. The sample lists roughly 120,000 clones; approximately 80% were seen once. The specimen sequenced was PBMCs. Receptor source: a man aged 25 to 40 in good health and CMV-seronegative. CDR3s include the opening cysteine and the closing phenylalanine or tryptophan. D genes are given only for firm matches. Expanded clones are given a class, and other clones once, few, many or no size at all.

j_gene | v_gene | abundance | d_gene | CDR3aa | CDR3nt
TRBJ1-1 | TRBV5-5 | NA | NA | CASSLGGRVEAFF | TGTGCCAGCAGCTTGGGGGGCAGGGTGGAAGCTTTCTTT
TRBJ2-1 | TRBV5-5 | NA | NA | CASSQTGYNEQFF | TGTGCCAGCAGCCAGACAGGCTACAATGAGCAGTTCTTC
TRBJ1-3 | TRBV30 | NA | NA | CAWAGQQNLGPRSGNTIYF | TGTGCCTGGGCTGGACAGCAAAACTTGGGACCCCGCTCTGGAAACACCATATATTTT
TRBJ2-5 | TRBV2 | NA | TRBD2 | CASRRTSGPQETQYF | TGTGCCAGCAGGAGGACTAGCGGGCCGCAAGAGACCCAGTACTTC
TRBJ1-5 | TRBV12-5 | NA | NA | CASGLVVSGDGRKPQHF | TGTGCTAGTGGTTTGGTAGTTTCAGGGGACGGACGTAAGCCCCAGCATTTT
TRBJ2-1 | TRBV9 | NA | NA | CASSVGQDSYNEQFF | TGTGCCAGCAGCGTAGGTCAGGACTCCTACAATGAGCAGTTCTTC
TRBJ2-7 | TRBV5-4 | few | NA | CASSLEASYEQYF | TGTGCCAGCAGCTTGGAGGCTAGCTACGAGCAGTACTTC
TRBJ1-5 | TRBV7-2 | NA | TRBD1 | CASSYRTGSNQPQNF | TGTGCCAGCAGCTACAGGACAGGTAGCAATCAGCCCCAGAATTTT
TRBJ1-2 | TRBV28 | NA | TRBD1 | CASRSGGSNYGYTF | TGTGCCAGCAGATCAGGGGGCTCAAACTATGGCTACACCTTC
TRBJ2-7 | TRBV7-2 | NA | TRBD1 | CASGEQGMVSEQYF | TGTGCCAGCGGCGAACAGGGGATGGTGTCCGAGCAGTACTTC
TRBJ2-7 | TRBV27 | NA | NA | CASTSRNDEQYF | TGTGCCAGCACCTCTAGAAACGACGAGCAGTACTTC
TRBJ2-7 | TRBV5-4 | once | NA | CASSSILQPRGQYF | TGTGCCAGCAGCAGTATCCTGCAGCCTCGGGGGCAGTACTTC
TRBJ2-1 | TRBV27 | NA | NA | CASSLDSGGLSSYNEQFF | TGTGCCAGCAGTTTAGATTCGGGCGGGTTGAGCTCCTACAATGAGCAGTTCTTC
TRBJ2-6 | TRBV4-3 | NA | TRBD1 | CASSQAVTGVYSGANVLTF | TGCGCCAGCAGCCAAGCAGTGACAGGGGTTTACTCTGGGGCCAACGTCCTGACTTTC
TRBJ2-7 | TRBV6-5 | NA | TRBD1 | CASRFDRAYEQYF | TGTGCCAGCAGATTCGACAGGGCGTACGAGCAGTACTTC
TRBJ2-1 | TRBV5-1 | NA | NA | CASSLVQGTGLGLQFF | TGCGCCAGCAGCTTGGTTCAGGGTACTGGGCTTGGTTTGCAGTTCTTC
TRBJ2-1 | TRBV4-1 | NA | NA | CASSQGQGSSYNEQFF | TGCGCCAGCAGCCAAGGGCAGGGGAGTTCCTACAATGAGCAGTTCTTC
TRBJ1-5 | TRBV2 | NA | TRBD1 | CASRRDRGRGQPQHF | TGTGCCAGCAGGAGGGACAGGGGAAGGGGTCAGCCCCAGCATTTT
TRBJ2-1 | TRBV7-9 | once | TRBD2 | CASSLLAGSSYNEQFF | TGTGCCAGCAGCCTCCTAGCGGGGAGCTCCTACAATGAGCAGTTCTTC
TRBJ2-7 | TRBV11-2 | few | TRBD2 | CASSTVTSVAYEQYF | TGTGCCAGCAGCACGGTAACTAGCGTCGCCTACGAGCAGTACTTC
TRBJ2-7 | TRBV6-4 | few | NA | CASSAYPGYEQYF | TGTGCCAGCAGTGCCTATCCAGGCTACGAGCAGTACTTC
TRBJ2-5 | TRBV5-1 | NA | TRBD2 | CASSLTSGAEETQYF | TGCGCCAGCAGCTTGACTAGCGGGGCAGAAGAGACCCAGTACTTC
TRBJ2-6 | TRBV7-9 | NA | NA | CASSPRYQGPGANVLTF | TGTGCCAGCAGCCCTAGATATCAGGGGCCTGGGGCCAACGTCCTGACTTTC
TRBJ2-1 | TRBV18 | NA | TRBD2 | CASSYLLAGGSDEQFF | TGTGCCAGCTCCTACTTACTAGCGGGTGGTTCGGATGAGCAGTTCTTC